The rows below give T cell receptor beta chains drawn from one sample of a study of T cell responses to AZD1222 COVID-19 vaccine. The assay was immunoSEQ multiplex PCR, and TCRdb's table has in-frame clones only and misses some. This table has around 130,000 clones, 87% appearing once. Sequencing used peripheral blood, obtained on day 0 of AZD1222 vaccination. Receptors were obtained from an adult in good health. Each CDR3 is given with its conserved first and last residue. The order of the fields is CDR3 DNA, CDR3 protein, V gene, J gene, clone size, D gene. A D gene is named only where the DNA matches it firmly. Some rows mark clone size as missing; the rest say once, few, many or name a class of expanded clone.

TGTGCCACCAGTGAATCAGGGGGCGGCTATGGCTACACCTTC	CATSESGGGYGYTF	TRBV24-1	TRBJ1-2	few	TRBD1
TGTGCCAGCAGCCGGTACCCGGGTGGCTACACCTTC	CASSRYPGGYTF	TRBV14	TRBJ1-2	-	-
TGTGCCAGCAGCCAAGGGTCTCCGGACAGGTTAAACGGCTACACCTTC	CASSQGSPDRLNGYTF	TRBV4-2	TRBJ1-2	-	TRBD1
TGTGCCAGTAGTACCCGGGACAGTGAAGCTTTCTTT	CASSTRDSEAFF	TRBV19	TRBJ1-1	-	TRBD1
TGTGCGGGCCGATGGGTTGGGGGCGGCGAAAAACTGTTTTTT	CAGRWVGGGEKLFF	TRBV19	TRBJ1-4	-	-
TGTGCCAGCTCAAGGACTAGCGGGGGCCCAGATACGCAGTATTTT	CASSRTSGGPDTQYF	TRBV6-5	TRBJ2-3	-	TRBD2
TGTGCCAGCAGCTTAGAAGTGGGACGGGGGGGCCCAGATACGCAGTATTTT	CASSLEVGRGGPDTQYF	TRBV7-2	TRBJ2-3	-	TRBD2
TGTGCCAGCAGTTTTGGGGGGGATGGCAATGAGCAGTTCTTC	CASSFGGDGNEQFF	TRBV6-5	TRBJ2-1	-	TRBD2
TGCGCCAGCACCCCGGGCCCACCCACAGATACGCAGTATTTT	CASTPGPPTDTQYF	TRBV5-1	TRBJ2-3	once	-
TGTGCCAGCTCACTTCGACAGGGTGTAAGTTACGAGCAGTACTTC	CASSLRQGVSYEQYF	TRBV18	TRBJ2-7	-	TRBD1
TGTGCCAGCAGGGGACAGGGAAGAAGCTCCTATAATTCACCCCTCCACTTT	CASRGQGRSSYNSPLHF	TRBV28	TRBJ1-6	-	TRBD1
TGTGCCAGCAGCCCGGACACCTACTACGAGCAGTACTTC	CASSPDTYYEQYF	TRBV7-8	TRBJ2-7	-	-
TGTGCCAGCAGCGGACCAGGAGTAGAAAAACTGTTTTTT	CASSGPGVEKLFF	TRBV9	TRBJ1-4	-	-
TGTGCCAGCAGACAGGGGACAGATCAGCCCCAGCATTTT	CASRQGTDQPQHF	TRBV28	TRBJ1-5	-	TRBD1
TGTGCCACCGCCAGGGGGGATCAAGGAGATACGCAGTATTTT	CATARGDQGDTQYF	TRBV15	TRBJ2-3	-	-
TGTGCCGGCTCGCCTTTACCTAACTCTTACGAGCAGTACTTC	CAGSPLPNSYEQYF	TRBV6-5	TRBJ2-7	-	-
TGTGCTAGTGCCGAGGACAGCCCCTCCTACGAGCAGTACTTC	CASAEDSPSYEQYF	TRBV12-5	TRBJ2-7	-	-
TGCAGTGCCGCCGATTTGACCCAGTACTTC	CSAADLTQYF	TRBV20-1	TRBJ2-5	-	-
TGTGCCAGCAGCTATAGCGGGGGGGCTAATGAGCAGTTCTTC	CASSYSGGANEQFF	TRBV7-7	TRBJ2-1	-	TRBD2
TGTGCCAGCAGTGAGGGACTCAGCCGGTTTTTT	CASSEGLSRFF	TRBV25-1	TRBJ1-4	once	-
TGTGCCAGCAGTTTACCTTCGCTCGGGGGGAGAGAGACCCAGTACTTC	CASSLPSLGGRETQYF	TRBV28	TRBJ2-5	-	TRBD2
TGTGCCAGCAGTGAAGCGATCATAGGGGAGAGAAATACGCAGTATTTT	CASSEAIIGERNTQYF	TRBV2	TRBJ2-3	-	-
TGTGCCAGCAGGCAGAGACAGGGGGCTGTTTCTGAAGCTTTCTTT	CASRQRQGAVSEAFF	TRBV13	TRBJ1-1	-	TRBD1
TGTGCCAGCAGTTTTGGGACAGGGCTGTATGGCTACACCTTC	CASSFGTGLYGYTF	TRBV27	TRBJ1-2	-	TRBD1
TGTGCCAGCAGCGAAACAGGGGGTAGCGATCAGCCCCAGCATTTT	CASSETGGSDQPQHF	TRBV9	TRBJ1-5	-	TRBD1
TGTGCCAGCAGTGAGGCTGAGGGGATAGTGTACGAGCAGTACTTC	CASSEAEGIVYEQYF	TRBV6-1	TRBJ2-7	-	-
TGTGCCTGGAGGGAGGGGAACAATCAGCCCCAGCATTTT	CAWREGNNQPQHF	TRBV30	TRBJ1-5	-	-
TGTGCCAGTAGTATAGAGAACCGCCGCTCCTACAATGAGCAGTTCTTC	CASSIENRRSYNEQFF	TRBV19	TRBJ2-1	-	-
TGCGCCAGCAGCTCAGGGGGAGAGCATGAAAAACTGTTTTTT	CASSSGGEHEKLFF	TRBV5-1	TRBJ1-4	-	TRBD1
TGTGCCAGTAGTATGGGAAACCCCACCTGGGAGACCCAGTACTTC	CASSMGNPTWETQYF	TRBV19	TRBJ2-5	-	-
TGCAGCGTTGATTGGGTTGGAGAGACCCAGTACTTC	CSVDWVGETQYF	TRBV29-1	TRBJ2-5	-	-
TGTGCCAGTAGTATGGTCCGGGGCAGCCCTAACTATGGCTACACCTTC	CASSMVRGSPNYGYTF	TRBV19	TRBJ1-2	once	-
TGCGCCAGCAGCCCCCAAGAACAGGGGCGTGAGCAGTTCTTC	CASSPQEQGREQFF	TRBV5-1	TRBJ2-1	-	TRBD1
TGTGCCAGCAGCCCCGGAAACTCTGGAAACACCATATATTTT	CASSPGNSGNTIYF	TRBV3-1/TRBV3-2	TRBJ1-3	-	-
TGTGCCAGCAGTTTGCGCGGGACAGGGGGCCGGCAGTACTTC	CASSLRGTGGRQYF	TRBV28	TRBJ2-7	-	TRBD1
TGTGCCAGCAGCTTAGTGGCGGGGAGCTCCTACAATGAGCAGTTCTTC	CASSLVAGSSYNEQFF	TRBV7-9	TRBJ2-1	-	-
TGCAGCGTTATCCTGCGCGACAGGACACACTATGGCTACACCTTC	CSVILRDRTHYGYTF	TRBV29-1	TRBJ1-2	-	-
TGTGCCAGCAGTTACTCTACGGTCGTGTTCTCTGGGGCCAACGTCCTGACTTTC	CASSYSTVVFSGANVLTF	TRBV6-2/TRBV6-3	TRBJ2-6	-	-
TGTGCCAGCAGCTTAGAGGTGGGTCAGCCCCAGCATTTT	CASSLEVGQPQHF	TRBV7-2	TRBJ1-5	few	-
TGTGCCAGCAGCCGGGTCGATACCTACGAGCAGTACTTC	CASSRVDTYEQYF	TRBV6-5	TRBJ2-7	-	-